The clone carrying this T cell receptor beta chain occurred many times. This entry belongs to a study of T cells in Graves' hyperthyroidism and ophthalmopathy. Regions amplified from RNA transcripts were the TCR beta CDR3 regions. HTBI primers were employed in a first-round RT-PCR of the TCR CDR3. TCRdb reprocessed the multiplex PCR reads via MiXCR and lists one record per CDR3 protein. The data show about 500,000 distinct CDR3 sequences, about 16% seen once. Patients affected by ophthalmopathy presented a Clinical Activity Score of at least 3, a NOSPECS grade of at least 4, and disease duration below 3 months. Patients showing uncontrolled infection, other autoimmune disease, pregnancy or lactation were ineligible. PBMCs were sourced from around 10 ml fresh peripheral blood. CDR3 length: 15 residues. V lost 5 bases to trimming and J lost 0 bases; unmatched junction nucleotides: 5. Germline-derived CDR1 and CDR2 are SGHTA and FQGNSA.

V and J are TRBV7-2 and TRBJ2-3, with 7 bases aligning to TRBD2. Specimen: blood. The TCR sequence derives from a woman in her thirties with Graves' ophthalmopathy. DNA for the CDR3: TGTGCCAGCAGCCGGGGACTAACTAGCACAGATACGCAGTATTTT. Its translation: CASSRGLTSTDTQYF.